This TCR beta chain was identified during a study of shared clonotypes between healthy human individuals. Study-wide context: Researchers drew samples from two women and a few men aged 18 to 49. Whole-study results and caveats: Sampling used blood alone; tissue repertoires probably differ. It was the few donors that limited the genetic and exposure-history diversity represented.

The V gene lost 4 bases and the J gene lost 0 bases, with 4 bases spanning the gap. The germline gives CDR1 SNHLY, CDR2 FYNNEI. The CDR3 loop spans 14 amino acids. The unsorted PBMC replicate PCRs were performed with approximately 0.3 ug DNA, tens of thousands of T cell genomes. Generated by immunoSEQ multiplex PCR, the TCRdb table keeps only in-frame clones and is missing some. Here the sample spans hundreds of thousands of clones, 75% to 80% being singletons. A remark on this clone: What it recognizes is unknown.

This chain uses TRBV2 with TRBJ2-6; D gene ambiguous. This sequence was found in a woman between 35 and 50 years old in good health. Some clones in this sample may be carry-over from other donors' samples. Input material: PBMCs. The CDR3 DNA reads TGTGCCAGCAGTGTTATCTCTGGGGCCAACGTCCTGACTTTC. Translated, it gives CASSVISGANVLTF.